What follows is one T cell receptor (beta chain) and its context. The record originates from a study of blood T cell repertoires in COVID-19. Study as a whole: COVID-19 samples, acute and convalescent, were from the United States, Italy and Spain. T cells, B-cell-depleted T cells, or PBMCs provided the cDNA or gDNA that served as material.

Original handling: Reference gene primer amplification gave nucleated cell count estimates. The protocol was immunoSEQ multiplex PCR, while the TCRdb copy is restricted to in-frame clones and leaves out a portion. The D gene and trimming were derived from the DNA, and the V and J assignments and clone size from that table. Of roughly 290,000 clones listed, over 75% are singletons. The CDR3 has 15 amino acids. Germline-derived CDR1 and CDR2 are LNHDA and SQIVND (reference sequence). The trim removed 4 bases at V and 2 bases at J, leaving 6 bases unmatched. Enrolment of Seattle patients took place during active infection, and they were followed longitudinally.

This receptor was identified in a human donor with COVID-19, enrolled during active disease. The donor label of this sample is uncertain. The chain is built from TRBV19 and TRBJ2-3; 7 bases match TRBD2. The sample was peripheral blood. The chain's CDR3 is CASSTRLAHTDTQYF. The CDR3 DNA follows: TGTGCCAGTAGTACGAGACTAGCACACACAGATACGCAGTATTTT.